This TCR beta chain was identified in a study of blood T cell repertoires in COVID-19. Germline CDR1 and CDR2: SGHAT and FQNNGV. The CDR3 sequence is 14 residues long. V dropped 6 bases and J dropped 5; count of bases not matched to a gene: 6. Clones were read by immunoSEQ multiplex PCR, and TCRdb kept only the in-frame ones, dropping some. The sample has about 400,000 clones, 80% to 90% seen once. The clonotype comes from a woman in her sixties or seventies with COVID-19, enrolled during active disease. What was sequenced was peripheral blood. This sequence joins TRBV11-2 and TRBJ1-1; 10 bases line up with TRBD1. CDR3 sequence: CASSLRQGATEAFF. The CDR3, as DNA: TGTGCCAGCAGTTTAAGACAGGGGGCAACTGAAGCTTTCTTT. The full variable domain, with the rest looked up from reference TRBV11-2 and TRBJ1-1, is EAGVAQSPRYKIIEKRQSVAFWCNPISGHATLYWYQQILGQGPKLLIQFQNNGVVDDSQLPKDRFSAERLKGVDSTLKIQPAKLEDSAVYLCASSLRQGATEAFFGQGTRLTVV.